Listed here is a single TCR beta chain. Method: immunoSEQ multiplex PCR; TCRdb's copy keeps in-frame clones and lacks some. This table has some 74,000 clones, roughly 92% appearing once. V dropped 0 bases and J dropped 1; count of bases not matched to a gene: 1. The CDR3 spans 15 residues. Per germline, CDR1 ENHRY and CDR2 SYGVKD. This specimen comes from a study of T cell changes during pregnancy in multiple sclerosis. V gene TRBV10-3 combines with J gene TRBJ2-5; 8 nucleotides align to TRBD1. This TCR was sampled from a female donor with multiple sclerosis, enrolled in a pregnancy study. This specimen consisted of peripheral blood, obtained before pregnancy. The CDR3 reads CAISESDRGQETQYF. The CDR3 nucleotides read TGTGCCATCAGTGAGTCCGACAGGGGCCAAGAGACCCAGTACTTC.